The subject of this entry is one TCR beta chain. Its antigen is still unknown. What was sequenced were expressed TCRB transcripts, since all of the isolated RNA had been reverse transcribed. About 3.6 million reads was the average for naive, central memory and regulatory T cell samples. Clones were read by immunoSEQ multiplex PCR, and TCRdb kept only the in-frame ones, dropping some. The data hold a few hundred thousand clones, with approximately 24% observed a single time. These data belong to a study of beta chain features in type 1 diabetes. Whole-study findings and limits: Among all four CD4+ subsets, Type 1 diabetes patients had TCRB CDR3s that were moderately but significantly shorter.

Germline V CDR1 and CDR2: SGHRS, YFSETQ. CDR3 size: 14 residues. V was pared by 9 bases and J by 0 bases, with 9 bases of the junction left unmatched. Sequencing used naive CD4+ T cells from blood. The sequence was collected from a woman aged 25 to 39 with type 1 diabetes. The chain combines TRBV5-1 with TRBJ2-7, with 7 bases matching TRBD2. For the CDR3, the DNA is TGCGCCACCGGATCGGGGGGAAGCTCCTACGAGCAGTACTTC. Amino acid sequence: CATGSGGSSYEQYF.